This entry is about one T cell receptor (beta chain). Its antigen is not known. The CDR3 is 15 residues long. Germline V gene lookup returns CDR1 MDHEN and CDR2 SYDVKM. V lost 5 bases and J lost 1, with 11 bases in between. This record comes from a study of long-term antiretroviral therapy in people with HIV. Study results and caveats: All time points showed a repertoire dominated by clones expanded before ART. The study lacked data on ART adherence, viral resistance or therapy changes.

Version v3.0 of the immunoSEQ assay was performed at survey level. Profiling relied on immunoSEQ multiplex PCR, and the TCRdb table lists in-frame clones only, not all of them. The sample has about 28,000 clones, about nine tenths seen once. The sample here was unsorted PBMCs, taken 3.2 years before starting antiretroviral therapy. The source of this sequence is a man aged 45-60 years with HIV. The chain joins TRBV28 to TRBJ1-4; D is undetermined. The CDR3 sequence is CASSLPQRTNEKLFF. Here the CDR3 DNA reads TGTGCCAGCAGTCTCCCCCAGCGAACTAATGAAAAACTGTTTTTT.